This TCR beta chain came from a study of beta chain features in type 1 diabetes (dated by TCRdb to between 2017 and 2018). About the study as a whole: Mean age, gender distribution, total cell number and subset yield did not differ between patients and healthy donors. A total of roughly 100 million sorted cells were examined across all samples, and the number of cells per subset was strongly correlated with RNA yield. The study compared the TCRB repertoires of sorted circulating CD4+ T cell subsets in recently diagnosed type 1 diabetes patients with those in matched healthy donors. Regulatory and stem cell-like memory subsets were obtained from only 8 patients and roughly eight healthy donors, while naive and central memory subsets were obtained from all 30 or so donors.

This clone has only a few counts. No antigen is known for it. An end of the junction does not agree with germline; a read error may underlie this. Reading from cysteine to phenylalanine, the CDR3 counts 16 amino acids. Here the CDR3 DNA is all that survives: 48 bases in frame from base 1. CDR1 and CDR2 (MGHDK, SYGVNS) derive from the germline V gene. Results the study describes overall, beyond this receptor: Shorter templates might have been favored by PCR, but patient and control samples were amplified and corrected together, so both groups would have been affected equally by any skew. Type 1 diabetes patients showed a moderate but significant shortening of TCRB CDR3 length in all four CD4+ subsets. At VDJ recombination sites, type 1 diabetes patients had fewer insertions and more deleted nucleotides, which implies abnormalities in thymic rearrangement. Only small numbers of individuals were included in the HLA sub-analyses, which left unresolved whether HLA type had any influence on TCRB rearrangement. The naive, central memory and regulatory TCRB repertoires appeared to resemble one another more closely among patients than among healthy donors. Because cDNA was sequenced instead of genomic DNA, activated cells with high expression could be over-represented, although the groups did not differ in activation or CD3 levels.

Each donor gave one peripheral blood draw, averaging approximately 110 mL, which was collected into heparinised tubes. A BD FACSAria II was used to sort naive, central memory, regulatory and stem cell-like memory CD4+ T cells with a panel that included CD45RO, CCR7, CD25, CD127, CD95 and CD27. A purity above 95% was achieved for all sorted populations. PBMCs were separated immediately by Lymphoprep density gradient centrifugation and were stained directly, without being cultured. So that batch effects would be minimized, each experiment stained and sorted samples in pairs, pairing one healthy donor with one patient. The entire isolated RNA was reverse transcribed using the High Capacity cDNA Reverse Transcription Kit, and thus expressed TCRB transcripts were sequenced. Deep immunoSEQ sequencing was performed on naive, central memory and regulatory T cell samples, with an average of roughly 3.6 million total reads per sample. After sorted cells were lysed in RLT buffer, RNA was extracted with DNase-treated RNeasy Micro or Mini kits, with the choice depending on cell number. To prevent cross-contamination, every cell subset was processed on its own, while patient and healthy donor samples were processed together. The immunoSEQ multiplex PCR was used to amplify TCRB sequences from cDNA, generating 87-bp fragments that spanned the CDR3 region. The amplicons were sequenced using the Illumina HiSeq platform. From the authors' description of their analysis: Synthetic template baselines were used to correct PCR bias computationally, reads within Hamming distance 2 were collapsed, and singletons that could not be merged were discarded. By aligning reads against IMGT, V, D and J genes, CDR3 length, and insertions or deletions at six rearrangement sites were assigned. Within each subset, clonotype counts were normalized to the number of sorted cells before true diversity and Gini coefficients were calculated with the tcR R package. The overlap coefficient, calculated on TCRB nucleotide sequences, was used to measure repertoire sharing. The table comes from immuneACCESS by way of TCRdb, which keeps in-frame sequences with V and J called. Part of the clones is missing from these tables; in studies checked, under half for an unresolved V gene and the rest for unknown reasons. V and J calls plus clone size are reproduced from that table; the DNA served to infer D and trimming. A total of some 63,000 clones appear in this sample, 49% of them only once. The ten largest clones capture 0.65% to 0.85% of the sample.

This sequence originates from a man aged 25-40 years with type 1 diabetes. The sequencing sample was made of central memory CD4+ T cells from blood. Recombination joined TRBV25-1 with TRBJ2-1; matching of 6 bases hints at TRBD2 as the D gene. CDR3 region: CASGEGRGSYYNEQFF. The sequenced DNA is TGTGCCAGCGGTGAGGGGCGGGGTAGCTACTACAATGAGCAGTTCTTC.